The 14 T cell receptor beta chains reported below all come from one sample, sequenced in a study of memory CD4+ T cells and cytomegalovirus serostatus. Profiling relied on immunoSEQ multiplex PCR, and the TCRdb table lists in-frame clones only, not all of them. The sample includes over 40,000 clones, 75% to 85% of them seen just once. The sort gate was single viable CD3+CD4+CD8-CD45RO+ cells for memory CD4+ T cells. Sequences were obtained from memory CD4+ T cells from blood. Source of these receptors: an adult in good health and CMV-seronegative.

This chain connects TRBV27 to TRBJ2-2; D gene ambiguous. This CDR3 comprises 17 residues. V lost 1 base, J lost 1 base, and 13 bases lay in between. CDR1 is MNHEY, CDR2 SMNVEV, per germline (reference sequence). As DNA, the CDR3 is TGTGCCAGCAGTTTATTCTTTCGGCGTTGGAACACCGGGGAGCTGTTTTTT. Its translation: CASSLFFRRWNTGELFF.

The chain has TRBV28 and TRBJ1-5, with 12 positions matching TRBD1. V shed 6 bases and J 6 bases; nucleotides not matched to a gene: 6. Germline-derived CDR1 and CDR2 are MDHEN and SYDVKM. The CDR3 is made up of 15 amino acids. The CDR3 here is CASSPRDRGLQPQHF. The CDR3 nucleotides are TGTGCCAGCAGCCCTCGGGACAGGGGGCTTCAGCCCCAGCATTTT.

V usage is TRBV10-3 and J usage is TRBJ1-1; D not resolved. The V end was cut by 0 bases, the J end by 0 bases, with 8 bases between. The length of the CDR3 is 15 residues. Germline-derived CDR1 and CDR2 are ENHRY and SYGVKD. The chain's CDR3 is CAISESAQLNTEAFF. In DNA, the CDR3 is TGTGCCATCAGTGAGTCAGCACAGCTGAACACTGAAGCTTTCTTT.

The chain employs TRBV5-1 and TRBJ1-1; D ambiguous. Trimming took 4 bases from V and 7 from J, leaving 11 bases between them. This CDR3 is built from 12 residues. Per the germline V gene, CDR1 is SGHRS and CDR2 is YFSETQ. CDR3 sequence reads: CASSNPDGEAFF. The CDR3 coding sequence is TGCGCCAGCAGCAACCCAGACGGTGAAGCTTTCTTT.

The chain combines TRBV19 with TRBJ2-3; weak D call: TRBD1 (5 bases). CDR3 length: 13 amino acids. V lost 0 bases to trimming and J lost 9 bases, with 10 bases between them. Germline CDR1 and CDR2: LNHDA and SQIVND (reference sequence). The CDR3 loop reads CASSIDRVGTQYF. CDR3 bases: TGTGCCAGTAGTATAGACAGGGTGGGGACGCAGTATTTT.

Written as DNA, the CDR3 is TGTGCCGGGGACAGGGGTCCCTACAATGAGCAGTTCTTC. As protein: CAGDRGPYNEQFF. V usage is TRBV30 and J usage is TRBJ2-1; TRBD1 matches at 10 bases. The V segment lost 8 bases and the J segment 2 bases; nucleotides outside the gene matches: 3. The CDR3 has 13 amino acids. Germline V gene data show CDR1 as GTSNPN and CDR2 as SVGIG (reference sequence).

The CDR3: CASSYSQPGSGEQFF. In nucleotides, the CDR3 is TGTGCCAGCAGTTACTCCCAACCAGGCTCCGGAGAGCAGTTCTTC. This rearrangement joins TRBV6-5 to TRBJ2-1; no clear D gene. The ends were cut back, 0 bases at V and 10 bases at J, with 16 bases in the middle. Per the germline V gene, CDR1 is MNHEY and CDR2 is SVGAGI. The CDR3 loop spans 15 amino acids.

This chain links TRBV11-2 with TRBJ2-7; 10 bases agree with TRBD1. V shed 2 bases and J 4 bases; nucleotides not matched to a gene: 5. Germline CDR1 reads SGHAT; CDR2 reads FQNNGV. The CDR3 runs 15 residues. Written as DNA, the CDR3 is TGTGCCAGCAGCTTAACAGGACAGGGGGTTTACGAGCAGTACTTC. It yields the protein CASSLTGQGVYEQYF. Complete variable domain (other parts from reference TRBV11-2 and TRBJ2-7): EAGVAQSPRYKIIEKRQSVAFWCNPISGHATLYWYQQILGQGPKLLIQFQNNGVVDDSQLPKDRFSAERLKGVDSTLKIQPAKLEDSAVYLCASSLTGQGVYEQYFGPGTRLTVT.

For this clone: Other DNA sequences of this sample code for an identical CDR3. The J gene is TRBJ1-1, the V gene TRBV2; no reliable D call. Per the germline V gene, CDR1 is SNHLY and CDR2 is FYNNEI. CDR3 length: 13 residues. Deletions cut 3 bases from V and 1 base from J, with 6 bases between. The CDR3 DNA reads TGTGCCAGCAGTGAGAACCCGAACACTGAAGCTTTCTTT. Its translation: CASSENPNTEAFF.

V and J are TRBV5-1 and TRBJ1-2; a weak D match, TRBD1 (6 bases). The length of the CDR3 is 16 residues. The germline V gene encodes CDR1 SGHRS and CDR2 YFSETQ. With 0 bases removed from V and 2 bases from J, the gap between germline ends came to 14 bases. This chain's CDR3 is CASSLEPGEGNYGYTF. In nucleotides, the CDR3 is TGCGCCAGCAGCTTGGAGCCAGGGGAGGGAAACTATGGCTACACCTTC.

The chain's CDR3 is CASSFRRDTEAFF. CDR3 in DNA: TGTGCCAGCAGCTTTCGGAGGGACACTGAAGCTTTCTTT. The chain is built from TRBV13 and TRBJ1-1; D unresolved. The CDR3 length is 13 residues. V lost 3 bases and J lost 3, with 8 bases in between. Germline V CDR1 and CDR2: PRHDT, FYEKMQ (reference sequence).

V usage is TRBV30 and J usage is TRBJ1-2; D is ambiguous. The CDR3 is made up of 13 amino acids. Between the trimmed V and J ends, which lost 4 bases and 5 bases, there was a span of 14 bases. Germline V gene lookup returns CDR1 GTSNPN and CDR2 SVGIG (reference sequence). DNA of the CDR3: TGTGCCTGGACCAGTAACGACGTGTATGGCTACACCTTC. Protein sequence: CAWTSNDVYGYTF.

The chain carries TRBV19 and TRBJ2-7; 8 bases align to TRBD1. Germline values: CDR1 LNHDA, CDR2 SQIVND (reference sequence). The trim removed 5 bases at V and 1 base at J, leaving 4 bases unmatched. The CDR3 sequence is 14 residues long. In nucleotides, the CDR3 is TGTGCCAGTAGTTCATGGACAGGGTCCTACGAGCAGTACTTC. Protein sequence: CASSSWTGSYEQYF.

The gene calls are TRBV11-2 and TRBJ1-2; 7 bases line up with TRBD1. Germline CDR1 SGHAT, CDR2 FQNNGV. J was trimmed by 8 bases and V by 8 bases; bases with no gene match: 14. CDR3 length equals 14 residues. CDR3 region: CASRQGGRLEGYTF. Here the CDR3 DNA reads TGTGCCAGCCGCCAAGGGGGCAGGCTCGAGGGCTACACCTTC.